Below, 20 T cell receptor beta chains from the same sample are listed, as sequenced in a study of blood T cell repertoires in COVID-19. The assay was immunoSEQ multiplex PCR, and TCRdb's table has in-frame clones only and misses some. The sample contains 100,000 or so clones, roughly 87% of which appear only once. Sequences were obtained from peripheral blood. The receptor set was obtained from a man aged 45-65 years with active COVID-19.

A single count supports this clone. The V call is TRBV2, the J call TRBJ1-1, with 8 positions matching TRBD1. Trimming removed 6 bases from V and 6 bases from J; junction bases left unmatched: 15. The CDR3 totals 16 residues. Looked up from germline, CDR1 is SNHLY and CDR2 is FYNNEI. The CDR3 nucleotides are TGTGCCAGCAGGGGAGCGACAGGGGCCGTCGGTGCTGAAGCTTTCTTT. Translated, it gives CASRGATGAVGAEAFF.

The J gene is TRBJ2-5, the V gene TRBV5-1; 8 bases agree with TRBD1. CDR3 length: 17 amino acids. Germline loops: CDR1 SGHRS, CDR2 YFSETQ. V dropped 3 bases and J dropped 5; count of bases not matched to a gene: 15. The CDR3 sequence: CASSSTYQGAPGETQYF. DNA for the CDR3: TGCGCCAGCAGCTCCACCTACCAGGGGGCGCCGGGGGAGACCCAGTACTTC.

V is TRBV7-8 and J is TRBJ1-3, with unresolved D. Trimming removed 4 bases from V and 0 bases from J, with 13 bases in between. The CDR3 length is 16 residues. Germline CDR1 reads SGHVS; CDR2 reads FQNEAQ. The CDR3 DNA reads TGTGCCAGCAGCTACCCTCGCGGGAGCTCTGGAAACACCATATATTTT. It translates to CASSYPRGSSGNTIYF.

DNA of the CDR3: TGTGCCAGCAGGAGAAGCGGGGAACTAAACACTGAAGCTTTCTTT. Translating gives CASRRSGELNTEAFF. This chain uses TRBV7-2 with TRBJ1-1, with D uncertain. CDR3 length equals 15 residues. The V and J ends lost 6 bases and 2 bases respectively, with 16 bases between them. Germline values: CDR1 SGHTA, CDR2 FQGNSA.

This chain connects TRBV5-1 to TRBJ2-5; a weak D match, TRBD2 (5 bases). This CDR3 contains 14 residues. The germline V gene has CDR1 SGHRS and CDR2 YFSETQ. V was shortened by 0 bases and J by 5 bases, with 11 bases between the two germline ends. For the CDR3, the DNA is TGCGCCAGCAGCTTGGCTCCAGCGGCGGAGACCCAGTACTTC. Protein: CASSLAPAAETQYF.

The rearrangement joins TRBV6-1 to TRBJ2-3; 10 bases are a match to TRBD2. V shed 3 bases and J 4 bases; nucleotides not matched to a gene: 4. The CDR3 runs 15 residues. Germline loops: CDR1 MNHNS, CDR2 SASEGT. The CDR3, as DNA: TGTGCCAGCAGTGACAGCGGGGGGGCAGCAGATACGCAGTATTTT. This sequence encodes CASSDSGGAADTQYF.

V usage is TRBV5-1 and J usage is TRBJ2-1; D is possibly TRBD1 (5 bases). The CDR3 spans 14 residues. Germline V gene lookup returns CDR1 SGHRS and CDR2 YFSETQ. Trimming shortened V by 0 bases and J by 7 bases, and 11 bases separated the two germline ends. CDR3 amino acids: CASSLAKGLNEQFF. The DNA for the CDR3 is TGCGCCAGCAGCTTGGCCAAGGGGTTGAATGAGCAGTTCTTC.

This clone was recorded a few times. This chain joins TRBV11-2 and TRBJ2-1; D might be TRBD1 (6 bases). Deletions cut 8 bases from V and 9 bases from J, with 14 bases between. The CDR3 length is 12 residues. Germline V gene sequence: CDR1 SGHAT, CDR2 FQNNGV. The CDR3 sequence is CASETRGIEQFF. The CDR3 coding sequence is TGTGCCAGCGAAACAAGGGGGATTGAGCAGTTCTTC. Looking up the rest from reference TRBV11-2 and TRBJ2-1 gives the full variable domain: EAGVAQSPRYKIIEKRQSVAFWCNPISGHATLYWYQQILGQGPKLLIQFQNNGVVDDSQLPKDRFSAERLKGVDSTLKIQPAKLEDSAVYLCASETRGIEQFFGPGTRLTVL.

The genes are TRBV2 and TRBJ1-2, with D hard to call. The CDR3 covers 11 residues. V was shortened by 7 bases and J by 5 bases, with 8 bases between the two germline ends. Germline CDR1 is SNHLY and CDR2 is FYNNEI. For the CDR3, the DNA is TGTGCCAGCACTGGGAGATATGGCTACACCTTC. Translating it yields CASTGRYGYTF.

V gene TRBV18 combines with J gene TRBJ1-2, with 9 positions matching TRBD1. Looked up from germline, CDR1 is KGHSH and CDR2 is LQKENI. The CDR3 is made up of 14 amino acids. Unmatched junction bases numbered 3, after V lost 3 bases and J lost 4 bases. CDR3 residues: CASSPGQGLYGYTF. The CDR3 DNA reads TGTGCCAGCTCACCCGGACAGGGGCTCTATGGCTACACCTTC.

This clone appeared once. The V call is TRBV20-1, the J call TRBJ2-1, with a weak D call TRBD1 (5 bases). This CDR3 contains 11 residues. Trimming left V 4 bases short and J 13 bases short, with 14 bases between. Looked up from germline, CDR1 is DFQATT and CDR2 is SNEGSKA (reference sequence). In nucleotides, the CDR3 is TGCAGTGCTACCTCCCCAGGGTCCCAGTTCTTC. It is translated as CSATSPGSQFF.

The gene calls are TRBV14 and TRBJ1-1; D ambiguous. Germline V gene lookup returns CDR1 SGHDN and CDR2 FVKESK. CDR3 length equals 13 residues. V lost 4 bases and J lost 4, with 10 bases in between. The CDR3 reads CASSRRQATEAFF. CDR3 DNA: TGTGCCAGCAGCCGACGACAAGCCACTGAAGCTTTCTTT. Complete variable domain (other parts from reference TRBV14 and TRBJ1-1): EAGVTQFPSHSVIEKGQTVTLRCDPISGHDNLYWYRRVMGKEIKFLLHFVKESKQDESGMPNNRFLAERTGGTYSTLKVQPAELEDSGVYFCASSRRQATEAFFGQGTRLTVV.

To note about this clone: It is likely a read error, because the conserved phenylalanine at the end of the CDR3 is missing. The DNA is left out, because the CDR3 cannot be placed on it with certainty; the CDR3 is given as TCRdb lists it. The chain carries TRBV12-3 or TRBV12-4 and TRBJ1-3; the listed D gene, TRBD1, was not tested against the DNA. Termini included, the CDR3 measures 11 amino acids. This CDR3 reads CASGSLGSYSL.

The chain recombines TRBV4-1 with TRBJ1-2; 9 nucleotides agree with TRBD1. The CDR3 loop spans 16 amino acids. V shed 0 bases and J 5 bases; nucleotides not matched to a gene: 7. From germline, CDR1 is MGHRA and CDR2 YSYEKL. CDR3 loop: CASSQDQTGGKYGYTF. CDR3 coding DNA: TGCGCCAGCAGCCAAGATCAAACAGGGGGCAAATATGGCTACACCTTC.

The chain combines TRBV3-1 (or the pseudogene TRBV3-2) with TRBJ2-1, with a tentative D call TRBD2 (5 bases). The CDR3 is 14 amino acids. Trimming cost V 3 bases and J 14 bases, with 20 bases left between them. CDR1 and CDR2 (germline): LGHDT, YNNKEL (reference sequence). For the CDR3, the DNA is TGTGCCAGCAGCCAGTTGGACTCCCCTCTATTTAAGTTCTTC. It yields the protein CASSQLDSPLFKFF.

This rearrangement joins TRBV4-3 to TRBJ1-5; D is unresolved. V was shortened by 0 bases and J by 2 bases, with 8 bases between the two germline ends. Germline-derived CDR1 and CDR2 are LGHNA and YSLEER. The CDR3 spans 15 residues. The CDR3 is CASSQEPRGNQPQHF. The DNA for the CDR3 is TGCGCCAGCAGCCAAGAGCCGAGAGGCAATCAGCCCCAGCATTTT.

The rearrangement links TRBV21-1 to TRBJ1-1; TRBD1, as called in the table, went unchecked against the DNA. TRBV21-1 is given as a pseudogene. This CDR3 has 20 residues. The CDR3 coding sequence is TGTGCCAGCAGCAAAATAGCCCTAGCTATGACAGGGGGAGAGGGGACTGAAGCTTTCTTT. Protein: CASSKIALAMTGGEGTEAFF.

The chain links TRBV6-4 to TRBJ1-2; a possible D gene is TRBD1 (5 bases). The CDR3 contains 18 residues. Germline loops: CDR1 MRHNA, CDR2 SNTAGT. V was shortened by 1 base and J by 5 bases, with 23 bases between the two germline ends. The CDR3 DNA is TGTGCCAGCAGTGACTACGGACATACCGCGTACTACTCTTATGGCTACACCTTC. Protein: CASSDYGHTAYYSYGYTF.

The genes are TRBV19 and TRBJ2-2, with 8 bases aligning to TRBD1. The germline CDR1 and CDR2 sequences are LNHDA and SQIVND (reference sequence). CDR3 length: 15 amino acids. The V segment lost 7 bases and the J segment 4 bases; nucleotides outside the gene matches: 8. The CDR3 loop reads CASKIGQGATGELFF. CDR3 DNA sequence: TGTGCCAGTAAAATAGGGCAGGGGGCCACCGGGGAGCTGTTTTTT.

There are a few counts of this clone. The rearrangement links TRBV7-6 to TRBJ2-1; maybe TRBD2 (5 bases). With 0 bases removed from V and 7 bases from J, the gap between germline ends came to 13 bases. The V gene's germline CDR1 is SGHVS and CDR2 FNYEAQ. CDR3 length equals 15 residues. CDR3 DNA: TGTGCCAGCAGCTTAGCGCTAGCACCTCATAATGAGCAGTTCTTC. Protein: CASSLALAPHNEQFF.